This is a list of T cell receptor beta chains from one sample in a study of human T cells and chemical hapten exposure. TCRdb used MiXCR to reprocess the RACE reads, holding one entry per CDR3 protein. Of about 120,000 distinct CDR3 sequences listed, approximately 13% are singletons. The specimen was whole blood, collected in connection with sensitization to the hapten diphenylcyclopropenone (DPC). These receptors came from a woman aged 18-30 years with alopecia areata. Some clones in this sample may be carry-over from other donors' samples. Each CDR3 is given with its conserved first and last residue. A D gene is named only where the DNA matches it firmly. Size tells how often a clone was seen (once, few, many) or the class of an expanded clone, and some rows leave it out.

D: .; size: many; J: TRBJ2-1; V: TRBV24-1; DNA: TGTGCCACCAGTGGTGACTTGTGGAGCTCCTACAATGAGCAGTTCTTC; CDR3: CATSGDLWSSYNEQFF
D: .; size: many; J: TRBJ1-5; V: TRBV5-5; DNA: TGTGCCAGCAGCTTGGGGGCCATTAGCAATCAGCCCCAGCATTTT; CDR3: CASSLGAISNQPQHF
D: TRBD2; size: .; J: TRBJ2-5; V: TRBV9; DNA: TGTGCCAGCAGCGTAGGTCCGGGACTAGCGGGGGAGACCCAGTACTTC; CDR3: CASSVGPGLAGETQYF
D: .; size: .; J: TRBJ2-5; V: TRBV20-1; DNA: TGCAGTGCTAGTTTTGCCCAAGAGACCCAGTACTTC; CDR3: CSASFAQETQYF
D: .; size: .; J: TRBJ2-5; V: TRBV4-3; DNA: TGCGCCAGCAGCCAAGTTCTCCAAGAGACCCAGTACTTC; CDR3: CASSQVLQETQYF
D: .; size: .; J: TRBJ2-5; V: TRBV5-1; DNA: TGCGCCAGCAGCTGGCTAGCGAACCAAGAGACCCAGTACTTC; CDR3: CASSWLANQETQYF
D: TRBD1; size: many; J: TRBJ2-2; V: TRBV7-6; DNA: TGTGCCAGCAGCTTCCCCGGGACAGGGGGCACCGGGGAGCTGTTTTTT; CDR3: CASSFPGTGGTGELFF
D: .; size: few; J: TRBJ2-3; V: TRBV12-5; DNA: TGTGCTAGTGGTCCGCAAAATACAGATACGCAGTATTTT; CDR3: CASGPQNTDTQYF
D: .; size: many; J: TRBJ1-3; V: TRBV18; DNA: TGTGCCAGCTCACCAAACATTAACTCTGGAAACACCATATATTTT; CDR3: CASSPNINSGNTIYF
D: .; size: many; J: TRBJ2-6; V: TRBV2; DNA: TGTGCCAGCAGTGGGAGGACTCGCTCTGGGGCCAACGTCCTGACTTTC; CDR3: CASSGRTRSGANVLTF
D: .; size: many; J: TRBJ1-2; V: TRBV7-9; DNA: TGTGCCAGCAGCTTAGAGGGCACCGCTAACTATGGCTACACCTTC; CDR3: CASSLEGTANYGYTF
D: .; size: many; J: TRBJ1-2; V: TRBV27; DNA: TGTGCCAGCAGCCCCTTTGGGGGCATGGGGTATGGCTACACCTTC; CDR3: CASSPFGGMGYGYTF
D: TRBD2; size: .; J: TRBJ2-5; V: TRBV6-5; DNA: TGTGCCAGCAGGGCCGGGGGGCAAGAGACCCAGTACTTC; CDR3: CASRAGGQETQYF
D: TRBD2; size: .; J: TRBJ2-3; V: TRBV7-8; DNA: TGTGCCAGCAGCTACGGGAGCGGGGCGAGCACAGATACGCAGTATTTT; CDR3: CASSYGSGASTDTQYF
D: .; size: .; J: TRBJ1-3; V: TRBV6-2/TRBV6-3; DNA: TGTGCCAGTTGTCGGTCCGGAGGGAGAAACACCATATATTTT; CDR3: CASCRSGGRNTIYF
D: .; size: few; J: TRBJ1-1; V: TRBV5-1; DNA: TGCGCCAGCAGCTTGCTACCCATGGGGGCTGAAGCTTTCTTT; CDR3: CASSLLPMGAEAFF
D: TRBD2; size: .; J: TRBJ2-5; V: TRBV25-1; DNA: TGTGCCAGCAGTGAAAGTAAAGGGACTAGCGGATGGACCCAGTACTTC; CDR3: CASSESKGTSGWTQYF